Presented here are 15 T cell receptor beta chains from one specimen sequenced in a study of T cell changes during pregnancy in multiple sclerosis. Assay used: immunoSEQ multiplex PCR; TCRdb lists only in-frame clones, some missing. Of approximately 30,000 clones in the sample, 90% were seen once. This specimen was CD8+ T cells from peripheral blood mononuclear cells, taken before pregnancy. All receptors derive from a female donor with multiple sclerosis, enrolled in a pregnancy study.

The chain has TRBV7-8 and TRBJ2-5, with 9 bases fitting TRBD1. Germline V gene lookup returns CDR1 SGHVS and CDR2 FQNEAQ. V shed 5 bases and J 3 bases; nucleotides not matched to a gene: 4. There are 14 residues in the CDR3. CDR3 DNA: TGTGCCAGCAGCCCCGGGACAGGGAAAGAGACCCAGTACTTC. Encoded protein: CASSPGTGKETQYF.

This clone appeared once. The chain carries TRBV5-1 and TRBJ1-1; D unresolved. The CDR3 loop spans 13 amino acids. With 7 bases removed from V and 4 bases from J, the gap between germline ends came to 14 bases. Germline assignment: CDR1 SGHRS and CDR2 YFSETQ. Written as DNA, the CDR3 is TGCGCCAGCGCCCTACGCCTGAGCACTGAAGCTTTCTTT. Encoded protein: CASALRLSTEAFF.

Here the CDR3 DNA reads TGTGCCAGCAGCCCCGACGGACTGGCGGGTGAAAAACTGTTTTTT. It codes for CASSPDGLAGEKLFF. V is TRBV7-9 and J is TRBJ1-4; no firm D call. V was trimmed by 5 bases and J by 7 bases, leaving 17 bases between them. The CDR3 extends over 15 amino acids. Per germline, CDR1 SEHNR and CDR2 FQNEAQ (reference sequence).

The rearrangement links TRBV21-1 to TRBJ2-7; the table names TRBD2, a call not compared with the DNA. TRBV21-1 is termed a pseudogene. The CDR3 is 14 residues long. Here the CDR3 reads CASSPDGGMGEQYF. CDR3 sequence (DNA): TGTGCCAGCAGCCCAGACGGGGGTATGGGCGAGCAGTACTTC.

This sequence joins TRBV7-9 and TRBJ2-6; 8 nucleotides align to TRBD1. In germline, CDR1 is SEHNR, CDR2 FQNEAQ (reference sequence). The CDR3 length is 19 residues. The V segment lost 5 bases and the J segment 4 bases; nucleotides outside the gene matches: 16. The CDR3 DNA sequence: TGTGCCAGCAGCGGGACAGGTTCCCCCGTGGGTGAGGGGGCCAACGTCCTGACTTTC. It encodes CASSGTGSPVGEGANVLTF.

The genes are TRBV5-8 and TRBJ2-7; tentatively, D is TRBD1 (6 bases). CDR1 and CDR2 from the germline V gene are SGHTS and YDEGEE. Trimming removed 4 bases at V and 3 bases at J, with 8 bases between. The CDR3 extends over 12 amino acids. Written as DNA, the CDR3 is TGTGCCAGCAGCAGGGGACACTACGAGCAGTACTTC. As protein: CASSRGHYEQYF.

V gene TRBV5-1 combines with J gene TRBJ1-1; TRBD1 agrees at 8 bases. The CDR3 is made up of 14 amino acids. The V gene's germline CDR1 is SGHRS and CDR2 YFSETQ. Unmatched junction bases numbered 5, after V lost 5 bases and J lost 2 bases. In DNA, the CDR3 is TGCGCCAGCAGTTATGGACAGGGAAACACTGAAGCTTTCTTT. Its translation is CASSYGQGNTEAFF.

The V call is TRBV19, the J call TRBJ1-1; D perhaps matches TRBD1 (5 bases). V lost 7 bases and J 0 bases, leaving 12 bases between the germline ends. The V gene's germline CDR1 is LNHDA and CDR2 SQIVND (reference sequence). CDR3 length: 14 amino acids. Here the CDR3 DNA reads TGTGCCAGTACGACAGCTTACATGAACACTGAAGCTTTCTTT. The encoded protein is CASTTAYMNTEAFF.

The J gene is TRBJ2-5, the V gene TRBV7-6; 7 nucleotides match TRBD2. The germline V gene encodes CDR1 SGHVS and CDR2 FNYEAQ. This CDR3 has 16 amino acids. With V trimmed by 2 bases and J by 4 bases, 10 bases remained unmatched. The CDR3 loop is CASSLLGRDVGETQYF. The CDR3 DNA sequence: TGTGCCAGCAGCTTATTAGGGAGGGACGTCGGAGAGACCCAGTACTTC.

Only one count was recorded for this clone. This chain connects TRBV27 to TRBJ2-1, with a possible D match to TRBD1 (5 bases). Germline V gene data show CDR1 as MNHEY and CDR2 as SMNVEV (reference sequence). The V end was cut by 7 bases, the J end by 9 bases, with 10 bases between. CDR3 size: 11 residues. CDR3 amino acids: CASKRGGEQFF. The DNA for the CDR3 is TGTGCCAGCAAAAGGGGTGGTGAGCAGTTCTTC.

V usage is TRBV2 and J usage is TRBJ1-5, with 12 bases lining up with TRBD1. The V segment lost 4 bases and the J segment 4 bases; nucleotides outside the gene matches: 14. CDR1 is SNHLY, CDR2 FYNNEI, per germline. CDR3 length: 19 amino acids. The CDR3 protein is CASSVNAGTGGPFNQPQHF. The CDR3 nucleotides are TGTGCCAGCAGTGTAAATGCCGGGACAGGGGGCCCATTTAATCAGCCCCAGCATTTT.

The CDR3, as DNA: TGTGCCAGCAGTTTTGGACAGGGGTTCCGATCACCCCTCCACTTT. It codes for CASSFGQGFRSPLHF. V is TRBV6-5 and J is TRBJ1-6; 9 bases fit TRBD1. Trimming cost V 4 bases and J 10 bases; bases outside gene matches: 8. This CDR3 region has 15 residues. Germline CDR1 is MNHEY and CDR2 is SVGAGI.

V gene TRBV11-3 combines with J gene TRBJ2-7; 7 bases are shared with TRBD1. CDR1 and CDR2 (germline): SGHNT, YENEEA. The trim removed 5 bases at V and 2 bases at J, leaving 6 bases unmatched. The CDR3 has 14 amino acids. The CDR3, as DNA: TGTGCCAGCAGCCCAGGGACAGCAGCCTACGAGCAGTACTTC. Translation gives CASSPGTAAYEQYF.

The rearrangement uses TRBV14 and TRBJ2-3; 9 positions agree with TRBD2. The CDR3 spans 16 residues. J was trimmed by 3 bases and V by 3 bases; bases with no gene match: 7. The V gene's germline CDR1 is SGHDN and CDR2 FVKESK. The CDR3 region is CASSQPSAGGTDTQYF. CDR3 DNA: TGTGCCAGCAGCCAGCCTTCAGCGGGGGGAACAGATACGCAGTATTTT.

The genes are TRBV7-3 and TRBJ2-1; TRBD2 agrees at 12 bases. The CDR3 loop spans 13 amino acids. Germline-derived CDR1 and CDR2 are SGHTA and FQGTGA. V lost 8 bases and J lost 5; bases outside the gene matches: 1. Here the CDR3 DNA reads TGTGCCAGCCGGACTAGCGGGGACAATGAGCAGTTCTTC. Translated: CASRTSGDNEQFF.